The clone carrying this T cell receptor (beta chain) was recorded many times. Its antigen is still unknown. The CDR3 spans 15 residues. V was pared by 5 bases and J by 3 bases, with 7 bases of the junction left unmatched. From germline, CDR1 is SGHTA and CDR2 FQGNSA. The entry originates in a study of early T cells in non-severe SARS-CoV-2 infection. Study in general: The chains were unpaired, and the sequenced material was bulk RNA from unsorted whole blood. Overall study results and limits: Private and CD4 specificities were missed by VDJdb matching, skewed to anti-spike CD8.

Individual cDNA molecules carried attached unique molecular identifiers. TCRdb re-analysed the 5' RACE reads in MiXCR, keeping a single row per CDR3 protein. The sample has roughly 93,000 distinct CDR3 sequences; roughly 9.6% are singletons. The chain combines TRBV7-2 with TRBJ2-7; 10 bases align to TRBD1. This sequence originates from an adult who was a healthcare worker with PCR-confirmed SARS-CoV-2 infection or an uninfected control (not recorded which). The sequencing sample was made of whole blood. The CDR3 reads CASSPYGQGGYEQYF. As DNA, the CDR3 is TGTGCCAGCAGCCCCTACGGACAGGGGGGCTACGAGCAGTACTTC. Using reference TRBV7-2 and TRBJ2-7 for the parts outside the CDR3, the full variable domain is GAGVSQSPSNKVTEKGKDVELRCDPISGHTALYWYRQSLGQGLEFLIYFQGNSAPDKSGLPSDRFSAERTGGSVSTLTIQRTQQEDSAVYLCASSPYGQGGYEQYFGPGTRLTVT.